These 28 T cell receptor beta chains came from one sample sequenced in a study of shared clonotypes between healthy human individuals. Profiling relied on immunoSEQ multiplex PCR, and the TCRdb table lists in-frame clones only, not all of them. The table records fewer than 1.4 million clones, 70% to 80% of them present only once. Source material: memory CD4+ T cells from PBMCs. Specified subset: CD45RA-negative fraction. The receptors here all came from a young man in good health. Some clones in this sample may be carry-over from other donors' samples.

The rearrangement links TRBV28 to TRBJ1-5; 7 bases match TRBD1. V lost 5 bases, J lost 1 base, and 5 bases stayed unmatched. Germline V lookup: CDR1 MDHEN, CDR2 SYDVKM. This CDR3 contains 15 residues. CDR3 amino acids: CASSIAGGSNQPQHF. The DNA of the CDR3 is TGTGCCAGCAGTATTGCAGGGGGGAGCAATCAGCCCCAGCATTTT.

Comment on this clone: This may arise from a read error, as a much more abundant clone is one base away. This chain connects TRBV11-2 to TRBJ1-1; no firm D call. From germline, CDR1 is SGHAT and CDR2 FQNNGV. The CDR3 has 13 amino acids. Trimming took 4 bases from V and 4 from J, leaving 10 bases between them. CDR3 protein: CASSYRRSTEAFF. For the CDR3, the DNA is TGTGCCAGCAGCTACCGTAGGAGCACTGAAGCTTTCTTT.

This chain connects TRBV4-1 to TRBJ1-3, with 9 bases that match TRBD1. The CDR3 totals 18 residues. V was pared by 0 bases and J by 2 bases, with 8 bases of the junction left unmatched. Germline V CDR1 and CDR2: MGHRA, YSYEKL. DNA of the CDR3: TGCGCCAGCAGCCAAGATCTGCCCTACAGGGGGCCTGGAAACACCATATATTTT. Residues: CASSQDLPYRGPGNTIYF.

The V and J genes are TRBV4-3 and TRBJ2-7; D uncertain. The V and J ends lost 6 bases and 0 bases respectively, with 12 bases between them. In germline, CDR1 is LGHNA, CDR2 YSLEER. The CDR3 covers 14 residues. CDR3: CASSRTANSYEQYF. The CDR3 DNA sequence: TGCGCCAGCAGTAGAACAGCGAACTCCTACGAGCAGTACTTC.

The chain employs TRBV27 and TRBJ2-1, with 7 bases identical to TRBD2. Germline V gene data show CDR1 as MNHEY and CDR2 as SMNVEV (reference sequence). This CDR3 is 14 amino acids long. V shed 10 bases, J shed 9 bases, and the junction held 15 bases outside the gene matches. The CDR3 here is CATRRTSLSGEQFF. The CDR3 nucleotides read TGTGCCACTCGACGGACTAGTCTAAGTGGTGAGCAGTTCTTC.

The chain joins TRBV5-4 to TRBJ2-5, with unresolved D. CDR3 length: 14 amino acids. In germline, CDR1 is SGHNT, CDR2 YYREEE (reference sequence). V was trimmed by 4 bases and J by 4 bases, leaving 14 bases between them. The CDR3: CASSPDRSRETQYF. CDR3 in DNA: TGTGCCAGCAGCCCTGACCGTTCAAGAGAGACCCAGTACTTC.

The rearrangement links TRBV7-2 to TRBJ2-2, with D hard to call. Germline values: CDR1 SGHTA, CDR2 FQGNSA. The CDR3 has 16 amino acids. Trimming removed 1 base at V and 3 bases at J, with 12 bases between. This chain's CDR3 is CASSLVAGAYTGELFF. The CDR3 DNA follows: TGTGCCAGCAGCTTAGTAGCCGGTGCTTACACCGGGGAGCTGTTTTTT.

The chain has TRBV15 and TRBJ2-1; 9 bases match TRBD1. V was pared by 0 bases and J by 4 bases, with 16 bases of the junction left unmatched. From germline, CDR1 is LNHNV and CDR2 YYDKDF (reference sequence). This CDR3 has 20 amino acids. CDR3 sequence reads: CATSRDIPVIQGAQYNEQFF. Written as DNA, the CDR3 is TGTGCCACCAGCAGAGACATCCCCGTTATACAGGGGGCTCAGTACAATGAGCAGTTCTTC.

The V and J genes are TRBV29-1 and TRBJ1-1; D uncertain. CDR1 is SQVTM and CDR2 is ANQGSEA in the germline V gene. CDR3 size: 13 residues. Trimming took off 7 bases at V and 1 base at J, with 13 bases between the two ends. The CDR3: CSAVEFANTEAFF. The CDR3 nucleotides are TGCAGCGCCGTGGAGTTTGCGAACACTGAAGCTTTCTTT.

The chain has TRBV5-1 and TRBJ1-1; no clear D. Germline V gives CDR1 SGHRS, CDR2 YFSETQ. Trimming left V 0 bases short and J 4 bases short, with 13 bases between. This CDR3 spans 15 amino acids. The CDR3 DNA reads TGCGCCAGCAGCTTGGCCGGGCAGTCGGGCACTGAAGCTTTCTTT. It encodes CASSLAGQSGTEAFF.

This chain connects TRBV11-2 to TRBJ1-2; the D gene is possibly TRBD1 (6 bases). CDR1 and CDR2 (germline): SGHAT, FQNNGV. This CDR3 contains 17 residues. The V end was cut by 9 bases, the J end by 4 bases, with 27 bases between. The CDR3 region is CASSRIKGGRGFYGYTF. Written as DNA, the CDR3 is TGTGCCAGTAGCCGAATAAAGGGGGGAAGAGGCTTCTATGGCTACACCTTC.

J is TRBJ1-1 and V is TRBV9; no reliable D call. The CDR3 covers 14 residues. Per germline, CDR1 SGDLS and CDR2 YYNGEE. V lost 4 bases, J lost 11 bases, and 21 bases lay in between. This chain's CDR3 is CASSLTREGPFAFF. The CDR3, as DNA: TGTGCCAGCAGCCTAACACGAGAGGGCCCGTTTGCTTTCTTT.

The chain recombines TRBV6-1 with TRBJ1-5; D not resolved. The CDR3 is 13 residues long. Between the trimmed V and J ends, which lost 8 bases and 2 bases, there was a span of 10 bases. CDR1 is MNHNS and CDR2 is SASEGT in the germline V gene. The CDR3 reads CASGVFGNQPQHF. In DNA, the CDR3 is TGTGCCAGCGGGGTGTTCGGCAATCAGCCCCAGCATTTT.

CDR3 in amino acids: CASSLVQAVYEQYF. CDR3 nucleotide sequence: TGTGCCAGCAGTTTAGTGCAGGCCGTCTACGAGCAGTACTTC. V is TRBV28 and J is TRBJ2-7; D uncertain. The length of the CDR3 is 14 residues. V lost 2 bases to trimming and J lost 3 bases, with 11 bases between them. Germline lookup yields CDR1 MDHEN and CDR2 SYDVKM.

This sequence joins TRBV2 and TRBJ2-7, with D perhaps TRBD1 (5 bases). Trimming took 3 bases from V and 0 from J, leaving 9 bases between them. There are 14 residues in the CDR3. Germline CDR1 reads SNHLY; CDR2 reads FYNNEI. The CDR3 protein is CASSDYRFSYEQYF. CDR3 DNA sequence: TGTGCCAGCAGTGACTACAGGTTCTCCTACGAGCAGTACTTC.

This chain uses TRBV11-3 with TRBJ2-2; D not certain. Trimming took off 5 bases at V and 6 bases at J, with 7 bases between the two ends. The germline V gene has CDR1 SGHNT and CDR2 YENEEA. This CDR3 has 12 residues. CDR3 in amino acids: CASSPFAGELFF. The CDR3 bases are TGTGCCAGCAGCCCCTTCGCCGGGGAGCTGTTTTTT.

This chain links TRBV7-2 with TRBJ1-2, with TRBD1 identical over 8 bases. V was clipped by 5 bases and J by 4 bases; unmatched bases: 9. CDR3 size: 15 residues. Germline loops: CDR1 SGHTA, CDR2 FQGNSA. Written as DNA, the CDR3 is TGTGCCAGCAGCGGTGCAGGGGGCCACTTCTATGGCTACACCTTC. Translated: CASSGAGGHFYGYTF.

CDR3 coding DNA: TGTGCCAGCAGCGCAGGGGGCGCGGTCGGTTACTATGGCTACACCTTC. This codes for CASSAGGAVGYYGYTF. This chain uses TRBV28 with TRBJ1-2, with 8 nucleotides matching TRBD1. V lost 6 bases to trimming and J lost 3 bases; unmatched junction nucleotides: 12. Per germline, CDR1 MDHEN and CDR2 SYDVKM. The CDR3 length is 16 residues.

This clone has only a few counts. The gene calls are TRBV10-3 and TRBJ1-3, with D hard to call. CDR1 and CDR2 (germline): ENHRY, SYGVKD. Trimming took off 7 bases at V and 1 base at J, with 8 bases between the two ends. The CDR3 has 13 residues. The CDR3 reads CAINDGSGNTIYF. In DNA form, the CDR3 reads TGTGCCATCAACGACGGGTCTGGAAACACCATATATTTT.

The chain joins TRBV6-1 to TRBJ1-1; 7 bases map to TRBD1. J lost 10 bases, V lost 6 bases, and 11 bases had no gene match. Germline V gene data show CDR1 as MNHNS and CDR2 as SASEGT. The CDR3 has 13 residues. CDR3 nucleotide sequence: TGTGCCAGCAGAGGGGGCCAAGGTGTATCAGCTTTCTTT. Translated: CASRGGQGVSAFF.

This chain connects TRBV14 to TRBJ2-1, with D unclear. V was clipped by 4 bases and J by 4 bases, with 8 bases between them. Germline V gene lookup returns CDR1 SGHDN and CDR2 FVKESK. This CDR3 region has 13 residues. In nucleotides, the CDR3 is TGTGCCAGCAGCCCCGACCTATACAATGAGCAGTTCTTC. Protein product: CASSPDLYNEQFF.

As concerns this clone: A much larger clone lies a single base off, so this may be a read error. V gene TRBV6-1 combines with J gene TRBJ2-7; D unclear. This CDR3 has 12 amino acids. The V end was cut by 6 bases, the J end by 0 bases, with 6 bases between. Germline loops: CDR1 MNHNS, CDR2 SASEGT. The CDR3 here is CASSPISYEQYF. For the CDR3, the DNA is TGTGCCAGCAGCCCCATCTCCTACGAGCAGTACTTC.

The chain is built from TRBV5-1 and TRBJ1-1; D remains ambiguous. The CDR3 is made up of 15 amino acids. CDR1 and CDR2 from the germline V gene are SGHRS and YFSETQ. Trimming pared 0 bases from V and 6 bases from J, leaving 15 bases between. The DNA of the CDR3 is TGCGCCAGCAGCTTGGAACCGGGTGGGAAGCCTGAAGCTTTCTTT. Its translation: CASSLEPGGKPEAFF.

The chain combines TRBV10-2 with TRBJ2-5, with D unresolved. The germline V gene encodes CDR1 WSHSY and CDR2 SAAADI. V was clipped by 4 bases and J by 4 bases, with 4 bases between them. The CDR3 spans 11 residues. CDR3 sequence: CASSVGETQYF. CDR3 sequence (DNA): TGCGCCAGCAGTGTAGGAGAGACCCAGTACTTC.

The gene calls are TRBV10-3 and TRBJ2-7; the match to TRBD2 covers 9 bases. This CDR3 has 15 amino acids. The V gene's germline CDR1 is ENHRY and CDR2 SYGVKD. Trimming removed 6 bases from V and 0 bases from J; junction bases left unmatched: 6. The CDR3 sequence: CAIRRLAESSYEQYF. CDR3 coding DNA: TGTGCCATCAGGAGACTAGCGGAGAGCTCCTACGAGCAGTACTTC.

J is TRBJ2-2 and V is TRBV5-1; 8 bases are shared with TRBD1. Per germline, CDR1 SGHRS and CDR2 YFSETQ. V trimming: 4 bases; J trimming: 6 bases; junction bases outside the gene matches: 11. This CDR3 has 16 amino acids. The CDR3 nucleotides read TGCGCCAGCAGCCCTAGGGGGCAGGGGGCGGCCGGGGAGCTGTTTTTT. Its translation: CASSPRGQGAAGELFF. Drawing the rest from reference TRBV5-1 and TRBJ2-2, the complete variable domain is KAGVTQTPRYLIKTRGQQVTLSCSPISGHRSVSWYQQTPGQGLQFLFEYFSETQRNKGNFPGRFSGRQFSNSRSEMNVSTLELGDSALYLCASSPRGQGAAGELFFGEGSRLTVL.

V gene TRBV6-5 combines with J gene TRBJ1-1; maybe TRBD1 (6 bases). Between the trimmed V and J ends, which lost 6 bases and 10 bases, there was a span of 21 bases. The CDR3 contains 14 residues. Germline V gene sequence: CDR1 MNHEY, CDR2 SVGAGI. The CDR3 region is CASSRDRQQGRAFF. The CDR3 DNA reads as TGTGCCAGCAGCCGTGACAGGCAGCAGGGAAGAGCTTTCTTT.

The chain employs TRBV7-2 and TRBJ1-3; possible D gene TRBD1, 6 bases. V was shortened by 8 bases and J by 0 bases, with 14 bases between the two germline ends. The CDR3 runs 15 residues. Per the germline V gene, CDR1 is SGHTA and CDR2 is FQGNSA. The CDR3 DNA is TGTGCCAGCGGACCGACAGGAGTCTCTGGAAACACCATATATTTT. Translating it yields CASGPTGVSGNTIYF.